Listed here is a single TCR beta chain. Germline lookup yields CDR1 SSHAT and CDR2 FNYEAQ (reference sequence). The V gene end was trimmed by 3 bases and the J gene end by 2 bases; junction bases not matched to a gene: 0. The CDR3 covers 16 residues. Random hexamers served to reverse transcribe roughly 0.45 to 1 ug RNA. Each CDR3 protein gets one entry after TCRdb re-called the immunoSEQ multiplex PCR reads with MiXCR. The sample contains around 200,000 distinct CDR3 sequences, under 97% of which appear only once. This sample stems from a study of CD8 T cells in Susac syndrome. What was sequenced was CD4+ T cells from PBMCs. The gene calls are TRBV7-7 and TRBJ2-5; 16 bases map to TRBD2. This TCR came from a human donor with Susac syndrome. The CDR3 sequence: CASSLGLAGGQETQYF. DNA of the CDR3: TGTGCCAGCAGCTTGGGACTAGCGGGGGGGCAAGAGACCCAGTACTTC. Full variable domain (missing parts from reference TRBV7-7 and TRBJ2-5): GAGVSQSPRYKVTKRGQDVTLRCDPISSHATLYWYQQALGQGPEFLTYFNYEAQPDKSGLPSDRFSAERPEGSISTLTIQRTEQRDSAMYRCASSLGLAGGQETQYFGPGTRLLVL.